This is a list of T cell receptor beta chains from one sample in a study of CD8+ T cells in alopecia areata. The table came from immunoSEQ multiplex PCR; TCRdb's copy has only in-frame clones and leaves some out. The profile shows about 200,000 clones, 60% of them singletons. The material sequenced was CD4+ T cells sorted from blood, taken at week 24, from a patient treated with tofacitinib. The receptors derive from a human donor with alopecia areata. CDR3s leave out the opening cysteine and the closing phenylalanine or tryptophan.

j_gene,len,v_gene,CDR3aa
TRBJ2-2,13,TRBV19,ASSIDGQVAGELF
TRBJ1-2,10,TRBV30,AWSVGGGGYT
TRBJ2-5,11,TRBV10-3,AIGTGAQETQY
TRBJ2-2,11,TRBV6-1,ASSESYTGELF
TRBJ1-2,11,TRBV29-1,SVPTGVSYGYT
TRBJ2-7,11,TRBV5-1,ACRTGGGYEQY
TRBJ2-3,11,TRBV5-6,ASTHFSADTQY
TRBJ2-5,11,TRBV30,AWRSTGGETQY
TRBJ1-2,12,TRBV4-3,ASSQAETPYGYT
TRBJ2-5,12,TRBV7-6,ASSLGLAPETQY
TRBJ2-3,11,TRBV6-1,ASSRGGLDTQY
TRBJ2-1,14,TRBV7-9,ASSQEGLSHYNEQF
TRBJ2-1,12,TRBV29-1,SAPKASPYNEQF
TRBJ1-1,9,TRBV30,AWGKNTEAF
TRBJ2-1,11,TRBV10-2,ASSGQLNNEQF
TRBJ2-3,14,TRBV9,ASSVIAGVSTDTQY
TRBJ1-1,10,TRBV14,ASSLTTGNAF
TRBJ2-7,14,TRBV7-3,ASSSRSTGARYEQY
TRBJ2-2,16,TRBV4-3,ASSQDSPPAANTGELF
TRBJ1-5,10,TRBV2,ASGKGGQPQH
TRBJ2-1,9,TRBV20-1,SATKHNEQF
TRBJ1-3,10,TRBV29-1,SAGTSGNTIY
TRBJ2-3,12,TRBV4-3,ASSQGSWTDTQY
TRBJ2-2,10,TRBV29-1,SVASNTGELF
TRBJ2-7,12,TRBV19,ASSSRGDPYEQY
TRBJ1-1,11,TRBV4-3,ASSQKMNTEAF
TRBJ2-2,11,TRBV6-1,ASMGTGGNELF
TRBJ2-7,11,TRBV7-3,ASSPTPGTEQY
TRBJ1-6,13,TRBV15,ATSRDRTRNSPLH
TRBJ1-2,9,TRBV20-1,SALSGEGYT
TRBJ1-5,11,TRBV30,AWSVQGVQPQH
TRBJ2-7,10,TRBV5-8,ASGPTGSEQY
TRBJ1-6,11,TRBV7-3,ASSLQYNSPLH
TRBJ1-4,13,TRBV29-1,SVVLDGTGNEKLF
TRBJ2-7,13,TRBV6-1,ACRGGWGQSYEQY
TRBJ2-4,15,TRBV29-1,SVVKGTLSVAKNIQY
TRBJ2-7,11,TRBV27,ASSLTGGYEQY
TRBJ1-2,11,TRBV29-1,SADPDTSYGYT
TRBJ2-2,15,TRBV30,AWSVLAGGMNTGELF
TRBJ2-6,17,TRBV5-4,ASSILKRTEFAGANVLT
TRBJ1-2,11,TRBV30,AWIGQQGRGYT
TRBJ1-1,11,TRBV29-1,SVGAGWDTEAF
TRBJ2-2,13,TRBV4-3,ASSETSVGTGELF
TRBJ2-5,14,TRBV9,ASSVRDSIYQETQY
TRBJ2-2,11,TRBV5-6,ASSFGVSGELF
TRBJ2-5,13,TRBV4-3,ASSQDHGAPGTQY
TRBJ2-2,15,TRBV10-3,AIRNPTGTPKTGELF
TRBJ2-1,10,TRBV13,ASSSTGLEQF
TRBJ1-5,10,TRBV7-9,ASSYSNQPQH
TRBJ1-1,12,TRBV7-9,ASSASPGYAEAF
TRBJ1-4,12,TRBV25-1,ASSEGQPNEKLF
TRBJ2-7,13,TRBV11-1,ASSPQGTGLYEQY
TRBJ1-1,9,TRBV20-1,SAKLNTEAF
TRBJ1-2,11,TRBV5-1,ASSLPESYGYT
TRBJ1-1,14,TRBV7-2,ASSSPGGAGNTEAF
TRBJ2-1,11,TRBV14,ASSQPPGIEQF
TRBJ2-7,11,TRBV5-6,ASSLRAGREQY
TRBJ1-1,13,TRBV15,ATSRDRVGNTEAF
TRBJ2-5,12,TRBV30,AWSARVYQETQY
TRBJ2-3,12,TRBV27,ASSLRFSTDTQY